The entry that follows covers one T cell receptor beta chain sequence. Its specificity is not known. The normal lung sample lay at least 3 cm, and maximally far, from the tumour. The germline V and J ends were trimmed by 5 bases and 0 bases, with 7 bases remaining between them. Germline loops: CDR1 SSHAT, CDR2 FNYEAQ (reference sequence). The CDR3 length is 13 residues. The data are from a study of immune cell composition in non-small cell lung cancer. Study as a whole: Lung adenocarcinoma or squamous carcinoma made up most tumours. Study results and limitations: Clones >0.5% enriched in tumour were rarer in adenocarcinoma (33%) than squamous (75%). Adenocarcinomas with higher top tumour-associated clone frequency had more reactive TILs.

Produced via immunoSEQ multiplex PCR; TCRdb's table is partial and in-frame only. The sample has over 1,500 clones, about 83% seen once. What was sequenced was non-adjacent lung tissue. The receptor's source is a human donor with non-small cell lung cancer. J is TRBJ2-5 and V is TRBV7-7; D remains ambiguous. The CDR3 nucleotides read TGTGCCAGCAGCGTGAGTAACCAAGAGACCCAGTACTTC. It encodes CASSVSNQETQYF.